This is a list of T cell receptor beta chains from one sample in a study of T-cell reconstitution after alpha-beta-depleted transplantation in children. From the PCR reads, TCRdb called clonotypes with MiXCR, one entry per CDR3 protein. This sample carries about 130,000 distinct CDR3 sequences, around 9.8% of them seen once, and the ten largest clones take 24%. Specimen: PBMCs, mostly from graft donor cells, collected 180 days after TCRalphabeta/CD19-depleted stem cell transplant. These receptors were obtained from a girl under two years old who had a stem cell transplant for combined immunodeficiency, so the T cells may come from the graft donor. Each CDR3 is given with its conserved first and last residue. D genes are given only for firm matches. Only part of the rows carry a size: once, few, many, or a class if the clone is expanded.

CDR3nt	CDR3aa	v_gene	abundance	j_gene	d_gene
TGCAGTGCTCTAGCGGGAGGGCCGTACAATGAGCAGTTCTTC	CSALAGGPYNEQFF	TRBV20-1	NA	TRBJ2-1	TRBD2
TGCAGCGTTGAAGATCGCGAGCGTTTCCCCGCTGGCGACACCTTC	CSVEDRERFPAGDTF	TRBV29-1	NA	TRBJ1-2	NA
TGTGCCAGCAGCACCCGGACTAGCTCGGGGACCGGGGAGCTGTTTTTT	CASSTRTSSGTGELFF	TRBV11-1	NA	TRBJ2-2	TRBD2
TGCGCCAGCAGCCAAGACCTTCGGACAGGGTTGGGGGGAATGAACACTGAAGCTTTCTTT	CASSQDLRTGLGGMNTEAFF	TRBV4-3	few	TRBJ1-1	TRBD1
TGCAGTGCTAGGATAGCGGGGGGGCCGGAGACCCAGTACTTC	CSARIAGGPETQYF	TRBV20-1	few	TRBJ2-5	TRBD2
TGCGCCAGCAGCTTGAACGGACAGCTCTACAATGAGCAGTTCTTC	CASSLNGQLYNEQFF	TRBV5-1	many	TRBJ2-1	NA
TGTGCCAGCAGTTTACCCACAGGGGTATCGGATACGCAGTATTTT	CASSLPTGVSDTQYF	TRBV7-2	NA	TRBJ2-3	TRBD1
TGTGCCAGCAGCTTAGTCAGGGGGCTTTCCTACGAGCAGTACTTC	CASSLVRGLSYEQYF	TRBV7-2	NA	TRBJ2-7	TRBD1
TGTGCCAGCAGTTTGACTATTAAGTGGGCCGGGGAGCTGTTTTTT	CASSLTIKWAGELFF	TRBV12-3/TRBV12-4	few	TRBJ2-2	NA
TGTGCCACCAGGGATTGGGCGGGAGGGCCCTCGAGCACAGATACGCAGTATTTT	CATRDWAGGPSSTDTQYF	TRBV24-1	NA	TRBJ2-3	TRBD2
TGTGCCATCAGTGAATCCGGGACAGGGGCTTGGAGGACTGGAAACACCATATATTTT	CAISESGTGAWRTGNTIYF	TRBV10-3	many	TRBJ1-3	TRBD1
TGCAGTGCTAGCCGGGACAGGGGCAGGGTGACCCAGTACTTC	CSASRDRGRVTQYF	TRBV20-1	many	TRBJ2-5	TRBD1
TGTGCCAGCAGTTTTAGTCCGGGGATAGGCTATGGCTACACCTTC	CASSFSPGIGYGYTF	TRBV12-3/TRBV12-4	NA	TRBJ1-2	NA
TGCAGCGTTCGGCTATTCTCCTACGAGCAGTACTTC	CSVRLFSYEQYF	TRBV29-1	NA	TRBJ2-7	NA
TGTGCCAGCAGCCCTCTCCTGGGGGATAGCAATCAGCCCCAGCATTTT	CASSPLLGDSNQPQHF	TRBV6-2/TRBV6-3	NA	TRBJ1-5	NA